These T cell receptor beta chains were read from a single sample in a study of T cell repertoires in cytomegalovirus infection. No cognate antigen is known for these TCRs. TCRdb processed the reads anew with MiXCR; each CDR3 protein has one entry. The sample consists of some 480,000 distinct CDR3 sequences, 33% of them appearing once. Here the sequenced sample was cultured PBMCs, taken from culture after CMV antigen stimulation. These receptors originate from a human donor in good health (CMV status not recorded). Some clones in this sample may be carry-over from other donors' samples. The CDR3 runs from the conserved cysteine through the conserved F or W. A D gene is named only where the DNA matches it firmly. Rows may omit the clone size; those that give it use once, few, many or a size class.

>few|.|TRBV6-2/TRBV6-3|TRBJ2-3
CASSRDYTPDTQYF
TGTGCCAGCAGTCGCGACTACACCCCAGATACGCAGTATTTT
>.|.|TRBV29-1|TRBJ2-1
CSVEAGLSSYNEQFF
TGCAGCGTTGAAGCGGGCCTAAGCTCCTACAATGAGCAGTTCTTC
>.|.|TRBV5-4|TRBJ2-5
CASSLLESQETQYF
TGTGCCAGCAGCTTGTTAGAGAGCCAAGAGACCCAGTACTTC
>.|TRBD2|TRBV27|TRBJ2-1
CASSFRGRDDNEQFF
TGTGCCAGCAGTTTTCGGGGGAGGGATGATAATGAGCAGTTCTTC
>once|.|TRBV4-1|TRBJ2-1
CASSYLEQRSYNEQFF
TGCGCCAGCAGCTACCTGGAACAGCGCTCCTACAATGAGCAGTTCTTC
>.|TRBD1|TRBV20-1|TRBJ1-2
CSARDPGQPTYGYTF
TGCAGTGCTAGAGATCCGGGACAGCCTACCTATGGCTACACCTTC
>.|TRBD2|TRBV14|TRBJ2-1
CASSQGLWTRRPNEQFF
TGTGCCAGCAGCCAAGGGCTATGGACTAGGAGACCCAATGAGCAGTTCTTC
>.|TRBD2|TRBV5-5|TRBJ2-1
CASSLVGLAAYNEQFF
TGTGCCAGCAGCTTGGTGGGACTAGCGGCCTACAATGAGCAGTTCTTC
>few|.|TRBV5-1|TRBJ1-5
CASSLGHGGPQPQHF
TGCGCCAGCAGCCTTGGACACGGAGGACCTCAGCCCCAGCATTTT
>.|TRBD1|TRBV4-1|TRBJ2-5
CASSQVRQGGGYQETQYF
TGCGCCAGCAGCCAAGTGAGACAGGGGGGAGGATACCAAGAGACCCAGTACTTC
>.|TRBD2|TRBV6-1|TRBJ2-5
CASSGGSGRETQYF
TGTGCCAGCAGTGGAGGGAGCGGGAGAGAGACCCAGTACTTC
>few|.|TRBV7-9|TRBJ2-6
CASSSLGNSGANVLTF
TGTGCCAGCAGCTCCCTTGGGAACTCTGGGGCCAACGTCCTGACTTTC
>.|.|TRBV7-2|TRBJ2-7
CASSSGQLVYEQYF
TGTGCCAGCAGCTCTGGACAGCTAGTCTACGAGCAGTACTTC
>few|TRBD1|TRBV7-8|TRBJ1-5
CASSSQGGLNQPQHF
TGTGCCAGCAGTTCTCAGGGGGGCCTCAATCAGCCCCAGCATTTT
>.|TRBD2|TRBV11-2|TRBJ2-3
CASSPEGAGGLDTQYF
TGTGCCAGCAGCCCAGAGGGAGCGGGAGGATTAGATACGCAGTATTTT
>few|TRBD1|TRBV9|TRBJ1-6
CASSTRAGGNSPLHF
TGTGCCAGCAGCACCCGAGCAGGGGGTAATTCACCCCTCCACTTT
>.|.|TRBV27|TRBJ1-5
CASSFSGRESNQPQHF
TGTGCCAGCAGTTTCTCAGGGAGGGAAAGCAATCAGCCCCAGCATTTT
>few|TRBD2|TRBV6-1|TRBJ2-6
CASRRTSGIAGANVLTF
TGTGCCAGCAGACGGACTAGCGGGATTGCTGGGGCCAACGTCCTGACTTTC
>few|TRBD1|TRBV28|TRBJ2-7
CASSFYGTGYEQYF
TGTGCCAGCAGTTTCTACGGGACAGGGTACGAGCAGTACTTC
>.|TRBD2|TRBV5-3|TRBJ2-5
CASSWQRLAGDETQYF
TGTGCCAGCAGCTGGCAGCGGTTAGCGGGAGACGAGACCCAGTACTTC
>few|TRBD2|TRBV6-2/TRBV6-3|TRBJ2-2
CASSYGTSGNTGELFF
TGTGCCAGCAGTTACGGGACTAGCGGGAACACCGGGGAGCTGTTTTTT
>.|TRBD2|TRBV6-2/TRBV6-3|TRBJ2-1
CASSEFLAGDRYNEQFF
TGTGCCAGCAGTGAATTTCTAGCGGGAGATCGCTACAATGAGCAGTTCTTC
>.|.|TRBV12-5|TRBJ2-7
CASGKHGTPVYEQYF
TGTGCTAGTGGTAAGCACGGGACACCTGTTTACGAGCAGTACTTC
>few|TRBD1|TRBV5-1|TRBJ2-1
CASSLARGMSPYNEQFF
TGCGCCAGCAGCTTGGCCAGGGGGATGTCCCCCTACAATGAGCAGTTCTTC
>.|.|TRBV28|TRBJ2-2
CASSVYLNTGELFF
TGTGCCAGCAGCGTCTACCTGAACACCGGGGAGCTGTTTTTT
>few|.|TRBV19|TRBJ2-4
CASSPQDSIKNIQYF
TGTGCCAGTAGTCCTCAGGACTCGATCAAAAACATTCAGTACTTC
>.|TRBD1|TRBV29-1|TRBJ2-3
CSAPTGGTDTQYF
TGCAGCGCCCCAACAGGGGGCACAGATACGCAGTATTTT
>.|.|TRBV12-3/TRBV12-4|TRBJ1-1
CASRGGAWTEAFF
TGTGCCAGCCGGGGGGGCGCGTGGACTGAAGCTTTCTTT
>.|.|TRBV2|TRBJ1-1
CARLDKNTEAFF
TGTGCCAGGCTGGACAAGAACACTGAAGCTTTCTTT
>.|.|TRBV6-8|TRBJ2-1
CASSYRGINEQFF
TGTGCCAGCAGTTATAGGGGAATCAATGAGCAGTTCTTC